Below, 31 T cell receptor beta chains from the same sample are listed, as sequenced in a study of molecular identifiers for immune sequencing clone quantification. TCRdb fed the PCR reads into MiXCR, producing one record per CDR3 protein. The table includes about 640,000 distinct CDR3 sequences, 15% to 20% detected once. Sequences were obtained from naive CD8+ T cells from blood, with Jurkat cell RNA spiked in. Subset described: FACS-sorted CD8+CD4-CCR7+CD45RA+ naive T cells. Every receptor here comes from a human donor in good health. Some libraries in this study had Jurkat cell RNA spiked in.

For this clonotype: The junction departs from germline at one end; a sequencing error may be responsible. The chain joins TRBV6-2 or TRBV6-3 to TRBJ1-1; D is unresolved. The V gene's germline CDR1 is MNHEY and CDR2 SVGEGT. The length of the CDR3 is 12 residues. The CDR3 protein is CASSYANAEAFF. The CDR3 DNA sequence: TGTGCCAGCAGTTACGCGAACGCTGAAGCTTTCTTT.

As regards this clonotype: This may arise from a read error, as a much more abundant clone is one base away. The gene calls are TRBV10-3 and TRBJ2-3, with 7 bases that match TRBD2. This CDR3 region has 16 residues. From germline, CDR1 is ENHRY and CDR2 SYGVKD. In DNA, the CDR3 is TGTGCCATCAGTGAAATTACTAGCGACGGCACAGGTACGCAGTATTTT. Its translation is CAISEITSDGTGTQYF.

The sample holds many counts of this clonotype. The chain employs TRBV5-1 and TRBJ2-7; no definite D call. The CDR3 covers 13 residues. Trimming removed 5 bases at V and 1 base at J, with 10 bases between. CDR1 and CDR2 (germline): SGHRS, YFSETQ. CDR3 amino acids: CASRAGGSYEQYF. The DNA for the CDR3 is TGCGCCAGCAGGGCCGGTGGGTCCTACGAGCAGTACTTC.

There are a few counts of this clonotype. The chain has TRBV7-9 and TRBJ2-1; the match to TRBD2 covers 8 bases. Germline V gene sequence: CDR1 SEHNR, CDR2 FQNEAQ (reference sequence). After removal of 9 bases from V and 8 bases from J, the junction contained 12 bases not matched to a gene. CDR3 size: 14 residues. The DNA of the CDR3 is TGTGCCAGTCACGGGGGGGGGGCTCCCCATGAGCAGTTCTTC. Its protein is CASHGGGAPHEQFF.

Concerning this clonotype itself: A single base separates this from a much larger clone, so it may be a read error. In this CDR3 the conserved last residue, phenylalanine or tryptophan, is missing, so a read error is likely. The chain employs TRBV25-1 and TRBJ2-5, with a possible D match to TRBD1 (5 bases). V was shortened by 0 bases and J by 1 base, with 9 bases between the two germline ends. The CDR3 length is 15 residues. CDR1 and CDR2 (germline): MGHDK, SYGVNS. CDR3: CASSEYIGAQETQYL. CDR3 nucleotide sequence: TGTGCCAGCAGTGAATACATAGGGGCCCAAGAGACCCAGTACCTC.

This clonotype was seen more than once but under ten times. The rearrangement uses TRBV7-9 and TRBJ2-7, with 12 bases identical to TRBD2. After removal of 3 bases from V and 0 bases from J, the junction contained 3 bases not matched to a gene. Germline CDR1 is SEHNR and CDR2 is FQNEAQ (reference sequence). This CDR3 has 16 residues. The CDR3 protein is CASSFRLAGDSYEQYF. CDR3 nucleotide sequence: TGTGCCAGCAGCTTCCGACTAGCGGGGGACTCCTACGAGCAGTACTTC.

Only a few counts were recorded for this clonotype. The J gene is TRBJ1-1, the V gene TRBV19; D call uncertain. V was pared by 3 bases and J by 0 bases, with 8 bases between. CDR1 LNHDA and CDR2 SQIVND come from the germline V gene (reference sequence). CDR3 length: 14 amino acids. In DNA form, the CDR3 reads TGTGCCAGTAGTATCAACGAATTGAACACTGAAGCTTTCTTT. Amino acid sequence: CASSINELNTEAFF.

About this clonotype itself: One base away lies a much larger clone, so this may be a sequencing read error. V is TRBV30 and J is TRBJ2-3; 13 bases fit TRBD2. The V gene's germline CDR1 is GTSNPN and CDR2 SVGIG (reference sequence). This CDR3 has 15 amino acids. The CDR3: CAWKGLAGFADAQYF. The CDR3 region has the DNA TGTGCCTGGAAGGGACTAGCGGGATTTGCAGATGCGCAGTATTTT.

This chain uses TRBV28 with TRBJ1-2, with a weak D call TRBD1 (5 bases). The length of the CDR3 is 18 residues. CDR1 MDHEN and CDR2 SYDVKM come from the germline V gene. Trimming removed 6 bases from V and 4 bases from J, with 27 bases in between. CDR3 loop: CASRVRDPGALGPYGYTF. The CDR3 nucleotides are TGTGCCAGCAGAGTTAGGGACCCCGGGGCCCTGGGGCCCTATGGCTACACCTTC.

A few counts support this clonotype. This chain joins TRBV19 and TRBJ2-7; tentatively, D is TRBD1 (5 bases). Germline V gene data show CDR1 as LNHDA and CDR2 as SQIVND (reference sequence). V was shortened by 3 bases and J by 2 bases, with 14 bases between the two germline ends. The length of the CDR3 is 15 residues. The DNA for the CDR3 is TGTGCCAGTAGTATTGGGGCCTTGGGGCCCTACGAGCAGTACTTC. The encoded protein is CASSIGALGPYEQYF.

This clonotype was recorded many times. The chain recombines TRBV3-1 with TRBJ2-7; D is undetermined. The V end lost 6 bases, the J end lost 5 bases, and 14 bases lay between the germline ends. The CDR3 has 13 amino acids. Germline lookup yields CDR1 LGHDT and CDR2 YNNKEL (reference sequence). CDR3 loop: CASSRTGFHEQYF. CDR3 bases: TGTGCCAGCAGTCGGACCGGGTTCCACGAGCAGTACTTC.

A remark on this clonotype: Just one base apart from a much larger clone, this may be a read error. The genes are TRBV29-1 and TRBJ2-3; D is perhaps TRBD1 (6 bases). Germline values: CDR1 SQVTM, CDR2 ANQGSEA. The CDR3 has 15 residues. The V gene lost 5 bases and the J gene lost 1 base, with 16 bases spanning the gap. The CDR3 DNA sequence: TGCAGCGTTTGCCCAGGGGAGCTTCGCACAGATACGCAGTATTTT. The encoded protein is CSVCPGELRTDTQYF.

The CDR3, as DNA: TGTGCCAGCAGCGTAGATCGGGCAGGGGGTTACCACGAGCAGTACTTC. It codes for CASSVDRAGGYHEQYF. The rearrangement joins TRBV9 to TRBJ2-7; TRBD1 matches at 7 bases. Germline V gives CDR1 SGDLS, CDR2 YYNGEE. This CDR3 contains 16 residues. Losses at the gene ends were 0 bases for V and 5 bases for J; bases not matched to a gene: 11.

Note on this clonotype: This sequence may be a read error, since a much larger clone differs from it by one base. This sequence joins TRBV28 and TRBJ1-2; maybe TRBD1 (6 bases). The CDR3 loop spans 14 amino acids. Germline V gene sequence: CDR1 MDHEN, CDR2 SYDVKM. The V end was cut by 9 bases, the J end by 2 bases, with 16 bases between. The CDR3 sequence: CASTGAGENYGYTF. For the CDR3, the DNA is TGTGCCAGTACCGGGGCAGGGGAAAACTATGGCTACACCTTC.

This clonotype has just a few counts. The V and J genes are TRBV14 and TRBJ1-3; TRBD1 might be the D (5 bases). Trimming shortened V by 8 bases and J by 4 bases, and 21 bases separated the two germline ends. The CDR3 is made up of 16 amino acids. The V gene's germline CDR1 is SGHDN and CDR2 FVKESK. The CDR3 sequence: CASQGTGDRQGNTIYF. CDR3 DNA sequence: TGTGCCAGCCAGGGTACCGGGGATCGTCAAGGAAACACCATATATTTT.

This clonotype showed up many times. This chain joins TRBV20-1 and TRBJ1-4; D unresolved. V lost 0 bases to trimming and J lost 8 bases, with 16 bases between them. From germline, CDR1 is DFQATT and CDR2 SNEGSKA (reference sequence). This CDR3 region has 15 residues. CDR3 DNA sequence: TGCAGTGCTAGAGACGAGGTGCATCTGTCGGAAAAACTGTTTTTT. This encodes CSARDEVHLSEKLFF.

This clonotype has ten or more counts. The CDR3, as DNA: TGCAGCGTTGAAGATCTTGATCGGGGGTACGAGCAGTACTTC. It translates to CSVEDLDRGYEQYF. The rearrangement joins TRBV29-1 to TRBJ2-7; possible D gene TRBD2, 6 bases. The germline V and J ends were trimmed by 0 bases and 4 bases, with 13 bases remaining between them. From germline, CDR1 is SQVTM and CDR2 ANQGSEA. This CDR3 region has 14 residues.

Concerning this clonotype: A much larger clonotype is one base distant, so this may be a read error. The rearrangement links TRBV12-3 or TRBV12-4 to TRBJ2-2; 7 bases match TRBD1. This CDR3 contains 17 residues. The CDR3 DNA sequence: TGTGCCAGCAGTTTTTTGGTTGGGGACAGTTACACCGGGGAGCCGTTTTTT. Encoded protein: CASSFLVGDSYTGEPFF.

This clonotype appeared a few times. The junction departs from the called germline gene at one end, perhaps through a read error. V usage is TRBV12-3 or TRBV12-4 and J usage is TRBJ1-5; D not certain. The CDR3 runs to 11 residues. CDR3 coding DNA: TGTGCCAGCAGTCTAAATCCGCCCCAGCATTTT. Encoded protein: CASSLNPPQHF.

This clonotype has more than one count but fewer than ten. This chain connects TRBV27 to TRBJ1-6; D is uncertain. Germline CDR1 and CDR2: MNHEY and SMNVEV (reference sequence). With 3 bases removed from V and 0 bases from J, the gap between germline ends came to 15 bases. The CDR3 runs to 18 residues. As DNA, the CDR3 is TGTGCCAGCAGTTTCATCCCCCTCGTGAGCTCCTATAATTCACCCCTCCACTTT. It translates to CASSFIPLVSSYNSPLHF.

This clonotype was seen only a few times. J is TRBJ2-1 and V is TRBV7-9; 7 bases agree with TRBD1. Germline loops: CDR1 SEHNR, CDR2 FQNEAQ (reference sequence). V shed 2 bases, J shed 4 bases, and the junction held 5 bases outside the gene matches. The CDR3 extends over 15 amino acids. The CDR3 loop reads CASSLSDRNYNEQFF. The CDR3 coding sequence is TGTGCCAGCAGCTTATCGGACAGGAATTACAATGAGCAGTTCTTC.

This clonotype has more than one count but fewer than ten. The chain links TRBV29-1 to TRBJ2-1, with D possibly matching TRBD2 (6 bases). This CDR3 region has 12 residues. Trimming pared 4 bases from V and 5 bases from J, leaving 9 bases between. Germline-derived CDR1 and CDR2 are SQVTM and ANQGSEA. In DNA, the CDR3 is TGCAGCGTTGGGGGGGATAACAATGAGCAGTTCTTC. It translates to CSVGGDNNEQFF.

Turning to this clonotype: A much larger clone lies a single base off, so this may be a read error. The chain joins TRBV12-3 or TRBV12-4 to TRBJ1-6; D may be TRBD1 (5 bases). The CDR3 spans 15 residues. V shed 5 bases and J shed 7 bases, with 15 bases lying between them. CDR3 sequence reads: CASSPSSGRNSPLHF. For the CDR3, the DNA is TGTGCCAGCAGTCCTAGTTCAGGGAGAAATTCACCCCTCCACTTT.

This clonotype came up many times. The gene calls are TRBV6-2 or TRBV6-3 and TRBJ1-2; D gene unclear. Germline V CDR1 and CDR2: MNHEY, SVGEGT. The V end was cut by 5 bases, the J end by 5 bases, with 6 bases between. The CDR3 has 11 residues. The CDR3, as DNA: TGTGCCAGCAGTCGTCTTTATGGCTACACCTTC. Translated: CASSRLYGYTF.

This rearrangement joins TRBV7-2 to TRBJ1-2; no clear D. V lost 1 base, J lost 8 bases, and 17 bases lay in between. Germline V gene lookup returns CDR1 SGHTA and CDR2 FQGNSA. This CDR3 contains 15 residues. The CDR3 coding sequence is TGTGCCAGCAGCTTAGATCTTGGCAAAATGGAAGGCTACACCTTC. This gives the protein CASSLDLGKMEGYTF.

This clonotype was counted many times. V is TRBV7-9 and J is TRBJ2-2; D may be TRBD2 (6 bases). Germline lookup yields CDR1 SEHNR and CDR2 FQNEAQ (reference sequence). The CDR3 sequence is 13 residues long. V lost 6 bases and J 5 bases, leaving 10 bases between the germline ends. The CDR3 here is CASSYAGTGELFF. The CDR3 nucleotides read TGTGCCAGCAGTTATGCGGGAACCGGGGAGCTGTTTTTT.

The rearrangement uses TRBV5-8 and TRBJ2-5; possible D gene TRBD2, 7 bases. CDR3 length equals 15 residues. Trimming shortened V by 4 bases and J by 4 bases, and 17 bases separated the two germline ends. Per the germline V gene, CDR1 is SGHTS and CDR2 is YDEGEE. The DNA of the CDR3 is TGTGCCAGCAGCCCCGAAGGACTAGGGGGAGAGACCCAGTACTTC. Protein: CASSPEGLGGETQYF.

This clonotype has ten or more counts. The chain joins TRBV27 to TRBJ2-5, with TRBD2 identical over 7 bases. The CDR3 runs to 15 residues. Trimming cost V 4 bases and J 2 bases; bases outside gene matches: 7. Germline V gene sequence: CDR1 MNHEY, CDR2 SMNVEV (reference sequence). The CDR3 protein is CASSSLSGFQETQYF. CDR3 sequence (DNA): TGTGCCAGCAGTTCCCTTAGCGGGTTTCAAGAGACCCAGTACTTC.

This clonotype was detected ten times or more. The CDR3: CASSYGASRQGIEAFF. Written as DNA, the CDR3 is TGTGCCAGCAGTTACGGGGCCAGTCGACAGGGTATTGAAGCTTTCTTT. The rearrangement uses TRBV6-5 and TRBJ1-1; 7 bases match TRBD1. This CDR3 has 16 amino acids. CDR1 and CDR2 (germline): MNHEY, SVGAGI. V dropped 2 bases and J dropped 7; count of bases not matched to a gene: 13.

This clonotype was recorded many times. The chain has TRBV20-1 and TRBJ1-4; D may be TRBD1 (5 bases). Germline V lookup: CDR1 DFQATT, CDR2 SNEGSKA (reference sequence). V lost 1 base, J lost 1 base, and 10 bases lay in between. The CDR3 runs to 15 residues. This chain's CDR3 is CSARAGRRTNEKLFF. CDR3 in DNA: TGCAGTGCTAGAGCAGGGCGAAGAACTAATGAAAAACTGTTTTTT.

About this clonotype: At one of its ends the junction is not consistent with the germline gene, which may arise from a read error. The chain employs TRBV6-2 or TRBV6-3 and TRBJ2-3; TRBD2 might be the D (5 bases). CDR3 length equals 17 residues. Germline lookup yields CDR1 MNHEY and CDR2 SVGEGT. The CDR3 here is CASSYSIGVIGSDTQCF. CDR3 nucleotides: TGTGCCAGCAGTTACTCGATCGGGGTTATAGGGTCAGATACGCAGTGTTTT.